Below are 20 T cell receptor beta chains sequenced from a single sample in a study of blood T cell repertoires in COVID-19 (dated by TCRdb to 2020 to 2021). Receptor libraries were prepared by the immunoSEQ multiplex PCR assay. TCRdb retrieved this table from immuneACCESS and kept in-frame rearrangements only. Not all clones are present; in checked studies, unresolved V genes account for under half, and no reason is known for the remainder. The sample data list 9,500 to 10,000 clones, and about 81% of these were observed just once. The ten top clones hold roughly 24% of the sample. The specimen was peripheral blood. These receptors all come from a man in his sixties with active COVID-19.

This clone was seen a single time. The chain uses TRBV2 and TRBJ1-6; TRBD1 matches 8 bases. In germline, CDR1 is SNHLY, CDR2 FYNNEI. The CDR3 covers 15 residues. After removal of 8 bases from V and 7 bases from J, the junction contained 10 bases not matched to a gene. The CDR3 here is CASAPWGQENSPLHF. For the CDR3, the DNA is TGTGCCAGCGCCCCGTGGGGACAGGAGAATTCACCCCTCCACTTT.

This clone was recorded only once. V and J are TRBV9 and TRBJ1-5; possible D gene TRBD1, 6 bases. Germline CDR1 SGDLS, CDR2 YYNGEE. This CDR3 is built from 15 residues. V lost 3 bases and J 7 bases, leaving 17 bases between the germline ends. Here the CDR3 reads CASSEGDSGGQPQHF. The CDR3 DNA is TGTGCCAGCAGCGAGGGGGACTCCGGGGGGCAGCCCCAGCATTTT.

V is TRBV6-6 and J is TRBJ2-7; D unclear. Deletions cut 6 bases from V and 7 bases from J, with 10 bases between. The CDR3 spans 11 residues. Germline V gene sequence: CDR1 MNHNY, CDR2 SVGAGI (reference sequence). CDR3 amino acids: CASSPAEEQYF. CDR3 coding DNA: TGTGCCAGCAGCCCCGCGGAGGAGCAGTACTTC.

The chain joins TRBV29-1 to TRBJ2-1; TRBD2 agrees at 13 bases. From germline, CDR1 is SQVTM and CDR2 ANQGSEA. The CDR3 sequence is 22 residues long. V lost 8 bases and J lost 7; bases outside the gene matches: 32. The CDR3 is CSIPGDSPRTSGRGTRWNEQFF. The CDR3 bases are TGCAGCATACCTGGGGACAGTCCCAGGACTAGCGGGAGAGGGACGCGGTGGAATGAGCAGTTCTTC.

The chain joins TRBV4-3 to TRBJ1-6; 7 bases align to TRBD1. V lost 0 bases to trimming and J lost 3 bases; unmatched junction nucleotides: 5. The CDR3 runs to 17 residues. Germline values: CDR1 LGHNA, CDR2 YSLEER. The DNA for the CDR3 is TGCGCCAGCAGCCAAGATCGACCAGGGGGCTATAATTCACCCCTCCACTTT. Protein: CASSQDRPGGYNSPLHF.

For the CDR3, the DNA is TGTGCCAGCAGTACATGGACAGGGGCTGGTGAGACCCAGTACTTC. It translates to CASSTWTGAGETQYF. V usage is TRBV6-2 or TRBV6-3 and J usage is TRBJ2-5; 9 positions agree with TRBD1. Per the germline V gene, CDR1 is MNHEY and CDR2 is SVGEGT. The length of the CDR3 is 15 residues. With 5 bases clipped from V and 5 bases from J, the junction kept 9 bases outside the gene matches.

The V and J genes are TRBV5-4 and TRBJ2-7; D not certain. This CDR3 contains 13 residues. Germline CDR1 SGHNT, CDR2 YYREEE (reference sequence). Trimming took 0 bases from V and 6 from J, leaving 10 bases between them. CDR3 nucleotides: TGTGCCAGCAGCTTGGGGGTCAGGCCCGAGCAGTACTTC. Amino acid sequence: CASSLGVRPEQYF.

The chain carries TRBV28 and TRBJ1-2; 9 bases line up with TRBD1. The germline V gene encodes CDR1 MDHEN and CDR2 SYDVKM. Unmatched junction bases numbered 6, after V lost 7 bases and J lost 9 bases. The CDR3 loop spans 12 amino acids. CDR3: CASTQTGGSYTF. The CDR3 bases are TGTGCCAGCACCCAGACAGGGGGTAGCTACACCTTC.

V is TRBV6-5 and J is TRBJ1-1, with D possibly TRBD1 on 6 matching bases. From germline, CDR1 is MNHEY and CDR2 SVGAGI. This CDR3 is 14 amino acids long. Trimming took off 6 bases at V and 1 base at J, with 12 bases between the two ends. The CDR3 region has the DNA TGTGCCAGCAGCCCAACAGGGAGGAACACTGAAGCTTTCTTT. This codes for CASSPTGRNTEAFF.

J is TRBJ1-3 and V is TRBV19, with D possibly being TRBD1 (6 bases). V was pared by 6 bases and J by 0 bases, with 12 bases between. This CDR3 spans 15 amino acids. The germline V gene encodes CDR1 LNHDA and CDR2 SQIVND (reference sequence). CDR3 sequence reads: CASRNRANSGNTIYF. The CDR3 coding sequence is TGTGCCAGTAGAAACAGGGCCAACTCTGGAAACACCATATATTTT.

V usage is TRBV27 and J usage is TRBJ1-5; D might be TRBD1 (6 bases). The germline V gene has CDR1 MNHEY and CDR2 SMNVEV (reference sequence). Trimming cost V 6 bases and J 6 bases, with 12 bases left between them. The CDR3 has 13 amino acids. The chain's CDR3 is CASRTGLSQPQHF. CDR3 nucleotides: TGTGCCAGCAGGACAGGCCTGAGTCAGCCCCAGCATTTT.

V and J are TRBV7-3 and TRBJ2-2, with 9 bases fitting TRBD2. Trimming cost V 5 bases and J 9 bases; bases outside gene matches: 7. The CDR3 is 14 residues long. Looked up from germline, CDR1 is SGHTA and CDR2 is FQGTGA. The CDR3 nucleotides read TGTGCCAGCAGCCCGTCTAGCGGGAACCGGGAGCTGTTTTTT. Encoded protein: CASSPSSGNRELFF.

This clone was counted only a few times. J is TRBJ2-5 and V is TRBV2; TRBD1 matches 7 bases. CDR3 size: 13 residues. Looked up from germline, CDR1 is SNHLY and CDR2 is FYNNEI. V lost 5 bases to trimming and J lost 5 bases; unmatched junction nucleotides: 5. DNA of the CDR3: TGTGCCAGCAGTCGGGACAGTCGGGAGACCCAGTACTTC. Translation gives CASSRDSRETQYF.

The chain combines TRBV10-3 with TRBJ2-5, with 9 bases matching TRBD1. The CDR3 spans 15 residues. Germline-derived CDR1 and CDR2 are ENHRY and SYGVKD. J gave up 4 bases and V 2 bases, and 5 bases lay outside the gene matches. CDR3 sequence: CAISENPTGGETQYF. CDR3 in DNA: TGTGCCATCAGTGAGAACCCGACAGGGGGAGAGACCCAGTACTTC.

The chain recombines TRBV5-6 with TRBJ2-1; 8 bases match TRBD1. The germline V gene has CDR1 SGHDT and CDR2 YYEEEE. The CDR3 length is 16 residues. Germline trimming cut 6 bases from V and 0 bases from J; bases unmatched to any gene: 8. In nucleotides, the CDR3 is TGTGCCAGCACCCAGGACAGGGTCGCCTCCTACAATGAGCAGTTCTTC. Amino acids: CASTQDRVASYNEQFF.

The rearrangement links TRBV30 to TRBJ1-2, with 7 nucleotides matching TRBD1. The CDR3 has 13 amino acids. With 7 bases clipped from V and 8 bases from J, the junction kept 13 bases outside the gene matches. Germline lookup yields CDR1 GTSNPN and CDR2 SVGIG (reference sequence). This chain's CDR3 is CASPLQGGGGYTF. The CDR3 bases are TGTGCCTCCCCACTCCAGGGGGGAGGAGGCTACACCTTC.

The gene calls are TRBV6-2 or TRBV6-3 and TRBJ2-5, with D possibly being TRBD1 (6 bases). Germline lookup yields CDR1 MNHEY and CDR2 SVGEGT. Trimming took 5 bases from V and 4 from J, leaving 11 bases between them. This CDR3 has 13 residues. This CDR3 reads CASSRGFGETQYF. The CDR3 bases are TGTGCCAGCAGTAGGGGGTTTGGAGAGACCCAGTACTTC.

This clone was seen more than once but under ten times. The chain uses TRBV7-2 and TRBJ2-7; no clear D. V dropped 3 bases and J dropped 0 bases, with 9 bases sitting between them. CDR1 is SGHTA and CDR2 is FQGNSA in the germline V gene. This CDR3 contains 14 residues. CDR3 coding DNA: TGTGCCAGCAGCTTTGACTCGCGCTCCTACGAGCAGTACTTC. This codes for CASSFDSRSYEQYF.

The chain carries TRBV4-2 and TRBJ2-5; 11 bases agree with TRBD1. Germline V gives CDR1 LGHNA, CDR2 YNFKEQ. The CDR3 loop spans 17 amino acids. V dropped 2 bases and J dropped 9; count of bases not matched to a gene: 14. The CDR3 reads CASSQLTGQGAGRSQYF. CDR3 DNA sequence: TGTGCCAGCAGCCAATTGACCGGACAGGGGGCGGGGAGGTCCCAGTACTTC.

The CDR3 spells CASSLAQGTDTQYF. The CDR3 region has the DNA TGCGCCAGCAGCTTGGCCCAGGGCACAGATACGCAGTATTTT. The chain links TRBV5-1 to TRBJ2-3; D is uncertain. There are 14 residues in the CDR3. V gave up 0 bases and J gave up 1 base, with 6 bases separating them. Germline V gene data show CDR1 as SGHRS and CDR2 as YFSETQ.